The 4 T cell receptor beta chains in this list originate from one sample, sequenced in a study of shared clonotypes between healthy human individuals. CD8 cells classed as naive were CD45RO-negative and positively selected for CCR7, excluding terminally differentiated effector memory CD45RA+ cells. Assay used: immunoSEQ multiplex PCR; TCRdb lists only in-frame clones, some missing. The data hold some 2 million clones, with about 95% observed a single time. The sample consisted of naive CD8+ T cells sorted from blood. The source is a man aged 18 to 29 in good health.

The rearrangement uses TRBV15 and TRBJ1-1; D is perhaps TRBD1 (5 bases). Germline CDR1 and CDR2: LNHNV and YYDKDF (reference sequence). V lost 5 bases and J 4 bases, leaving 11 bases between the germline ends. This CDR3 spans 13 amino acids. The CDR3 bases are TGTGCCACCAGCGACAGTTCCAGCACTGAAGCTTTCTTT. It specifies CATSDSSSTEAFF.

The chain joins TRBV7-8 to TRBJ1-1; the D gene is possibly TRBD1 (5 bases). The CDR3 runs to 13 residues. CDR1 and CDR2 (germline): SGHVS, FQNEAQ. Trimming stripped 5 bases from V and 1 base from J, with 8 bases between. The CDR3 spells CASSPGENTEAFF. Here the CDR3 DNA reads TGTGCCAGCAGCCCGGGGGAGAACACTGAAGCTTTCTTT.

This clone was observed a single time. V is TRBV28 and J is TRBJ1-5, with D tentatively TRBD1 (5 bases). Germline lookup yields CDR1 MDHEN and CDR2 SYDVKM. Trimming took 4 bases from V and 4 from J, leaving 8 bases between them. This CDR3 is 13 amino acids long. The CDR3 nucleotides are TGTGCCAGCAGTTCTCCAGGGAATCAGCCCCAGCATTTT. It yields the protein CASSSPGNQPQHF. Variable domain in full (rest from reference TRBV28 and TRBJ1-5): DVKVTQSSRYLVKRTGEKVFLECVQDMDHENMFWYRQDPGLGLRLIYFSYDVKMKEKGDIPEGYSVSREKKERFSLILESASTNQTSMYLCASSSPGNQPQHFGDGTRLSIL.

V is TRBV9 and J is TRBJ2-3, with D tentatively TRBD2 (7 bases). The CDR3 runs to 16 residues. Germline CDR1 and CDR2: SGDLS and YYNGEE. V was trimmed by 2 bases and J by 5 bases, leaving 18 bases between them. CDR3 in DNA: TGTGCCAGCAGCGTTCCCTCGGGGGGCGCGAAAGATACGCAGTATTTT. Amino acid sequence: CASSVPSGGAKDTQYF.